A selection of T cell receptor beta chains follows, all from one sample in a study of post-analysis software for immune sequencing data. TCRdb re-derived calls from the PCR reads in MiXCR, one entry per CDR3 protein. The table includes a few hundred thousand distinct CDR3 sequences, around 34% detected once. The sequenced material came from blood. The receptors stem from a girl aged 10 to 17 with multiple sclerosis. CDR3s include the opening cysteine and the closing phenylalanine or tryptophan. Fields, in order: J gene, V gene, D gene, clone size, CDR3 DNA, CDR3 protein. A D gene is named only where the DNA matches it firmly. Clone size, where shown, is once, few, many, or a class for clones that have expanded.

TRBJ1-2,TRBV12-3/TRBV12-4,-,many,TGTGCCACCAAGACAAGGACTGGCTATGGCTACACCTTC,CATKTRTGYGYTF
TRBJ1-4,TRBV5-1,TRBD1,few,TGCGCCAGCAGCAGCCAGGGGACAGGGGATGAAAAACTGTTTTTT,CASSSQGTGDEKLFF
TRBJ2-7,TRBV7-2,TRBD2,once,TGTGCCAGCAGAACCTCTCTAGCGGGAAACGAGCAGTACTTC,CASRTSLAGNEQYF
TRBJ1-1,TRBV5-6,-,many,TGTGCCAGCAGCTATGACCGGGCTGAAGCTTTCTTT,CASSYDRAEAFF
TRBJ2-3,TRBV20-1,TRBD1,many,TGCAGTGCCCTAGGACAGGGGGGCACAGATACGCAGTATTTT,CSALGQGGTDTQYF
TRBJ2-1,TRBV5-1,TRBD2,many,TGCGCCAGCAGCTCAAGGACTAGCGGGAGGGCCAATGAGCAGTTCTTC,CASSSRTSGRANEQFF
TRBJ1-1,TRBV29-1,-,few,TGCAGCGTTGAAGATATGGGCAGAAACACTGAAGCTTTCTTT,CSVEDMGRNTEAFF
TRBJ2-1,TRBV4-1,-,-,TGCGCCAGCAGCCAAGGCCCGGGGAGGAATGAGCAGTTCTTC,CASSQGPGRNEQFF
TRBJ1-1,TRBV7-2,-,many,TGTGCCAGCATCCCCGTCTACGGGACTGAAGCTTTCTTT,CASIPVYGTEAFF
TRBJ1-1,TRBV5-6,-,few,TGTGCCAGCAGCTTGGCACAAGGGGAGAAAGAAGCTTTCTTT,CASSLAQGEKEAFF
TRBJ1-6,TRBV3-1,-,few,TGTGCCAGCAGCCAGGCCAGTCGAACCCTCCACTTT,CASSQASRTLHF
TRBJ2-1,TRBV20-1,TRBD1,-,TGCAGTGCTCCGGTCCGGACAGGGACAAATGAGCAGTTCTTC,CSAPVRTGTNEQFF
TRBJ2-5,TRBV12-3/TRBV12-4,-,many,TGTGCCAGCAGTCCACGGGACTGGAGGGAGACCCAGTACTTC,CASSPRDWRETQYF
TRBJ2-3,TRBV7-2,TRBD2,-,TGTGCCAGCAGCTTGGGGACTAGTGCGGGGGGGAGGACAGATACGCAGTATTTT,CASSLGTSAGGRTDTQYF
TRBJ1-1,TRBV9,-,-,TGTGCCAGCAGCGTAGACGGGACGAACACTGAAGCTTTCTTT,CASSVDGTNTEAFF
TRBJ2-2,TRBV12-5,-,-,TGTGCTAGTGGTTTGAAGACTGCCACCGGGGAGCTGTTTTTT,CASGLKTATGELFF
TRBJ1-1,TRBV6-2/TRBV6-3,-,-,TGTGCCAGCAGTTACTCGGTGATTGGTATGAGCACTGAAGCTTTCTTT,CASSYSVIGMSTEAFF
TRBJ2-4,TRBV5-1,-,many,TGCGCCAGCAGCACGCAGGGACGGGGGAACATTCAGTACTTC,CASSTQGRGNIQYF
TRBJ2-7,TRBV9,TRBD1,-,TGTGCCAGCAGCGTAGCCGGACAGGGGCACGAGCAGTACTTC,CASSVAGQGHEQYF
TRBJ1-2,TRBV11-2,-,many,TGTGCCAGCAGCTTAGATATGGGGGGGCCGTTTGGCTACACCTTC,CASSLDMGGPFGYTF
TRBJ2-2,TRBV15,-,few,TGTGCCACCCGGCTAGGGGGGAACACCGGGGAGCTGTTTTTT,CATRLGGNTGELFF
TRBJ1-2,TRBV4-1,TRBD1,many,TGCGCCAGCAGCCAAGAAGGACAGGCAAACTATGGCTACACCTTC,CASSQEGQANYGYTF
TRBJ2-2,TRBV20-1,-,few,TGTAGTGCTAGAGATTTTAAGCGGGCGGACACCGGGGAGCTGTTTTTT,CSARDFKRADTGELFF
TRBJ1-2,TRBV27,-,many,TGTGCCAGCAGTGACCTGAGTAACTATGGCTACACCTTC,CASSDLSNYGYTF
TRBJ1-1,TRBV12-3/TRBV12-4,-,many,TGTGCCAGCGGGGGTAGGGACACTGAAGCTTTCTTT,CASGGRDTEAFF
TRBJ2-1,TRBV27,-,-,TGTGCCAGTAGTTTATCCGACGGTAATGAGCAGTTCTTC,CASSLSDGNEQFF
TRBJ2-7,TRBV4-3,TRBD2,-,TGCGCCAGCAGCCAAGTAATGCGGGAGGGGGACGAGCAGTACTTC,CASSQVMREGDEQYF
TRBJ2-3,TRBV20-1,-,-,TGCAGTGCGAACGCGCCCGGGTTCACAGATACGCAGTATTTT,CSANAPGFTDTQYF
TRBJ2-2,TRBV5-1,-,-,TGCGCCAGCAGTGGAAGCACCGGGGAGCTGTTTTTT,CASSGSTGELFF
TRBJ2-5,TRBV29-1,-,many,TGCAGCGCCCAAGGTCGGGAAGAGACCCAGTACTTC,CSAQGREETQYF
TRBJ2-3,TRBV5-1,-,many,TGCGCCAGCATGCTTTTAGGAACAGATACGCAGTATTTT,CASMLLGTDTQYF
TRBJ2-2,TRBV19,TRBD2,-,TGTGCCAGTAGAAACTGGCGGGAGGGCCCCGGGGAGCTGTTTTTT,CASRNWREGPGELFF
TRBJ1-1,TRBV7-3,TRBD1,-,TGTGCCTGCAGCCTGACAGGGAAGGACACTGAAGCTTTCTTT,CACSLTGKDTEAFF
TRBJ2-3,TRBV6-2/TRBV6-3,-,few,TGTGCCAGCAGTTACGGTCCTACGCAGTATTTT,CASSYGPTQYF
TRBJ1-5,TRBV6-2/TRBV6-3,-,-,TGTGCCAGCAGTTACGGGACAAGTAATCAGCCCCAGCATTTT,CASSYGTSNQPQHF
TRBJ2-7,TRBV7-2,-,once,TGTGCCAGCAGCTCCCAAACGGACAGCTCCTACGAGCAGTACTTC,CASSSQTDSSYEQYF